A single sample is the source of the 27 T cell receptor beta chains below, sequenced in a study of T cells in Graves' hyperthyroidism and ophthalmopathy. RNA transcripts yielded amplified TCR beta CDR3 regions. TCR CDR3 regions were first amplified by RT-PCR with HTBI primers. TCRdb re-derived calls from the multiplex PCR reads in MiXCR, one entry per CDR3 protein. The data hold 340,000 or so distinct CDR3 sequences, with around a fifth observed a single time. Sequencing was done on a sample of blood. These receptors were taken from a woman aged 50 to 65 with Graves' hyperthyroidism.

Note on this clonotype: It may be a read error: a sequence one base away is much more abundant. The gene calls are TRBV30 and TRBJ2-5; 11 bases match TRBD2. After removal of 4 bases from V and 6 bases from J, the junction contained 7 bases not matched to a gene. The CDR3 extends over 14 amino acids. The V gene's germline CDR1 is GTSNPN and CDR2 SVGIG (reference sequence). CDR3 bases: TGTGCCTGGACGGAGATAGCGGGAGGGCAGACCCAGTACTTC. It codes for CAWTEIAGGQTQYF.

A remark on this clonotype: The junction shows a germline mismatch at one end, possibly a read error. The chain has TRBV12-3 or TRBV12-4 and TRBJ2-1; TRBD2 is a possible D gene (5 bases). The CDR3 runs to 15 residues. The CDR3 DNA reads TGTGCCAGCAGCCCGGACTTTTGGGCCTACAATAAGCAGTTCTTC. Translating it yields CASSPDFWAYNKQFF.

There are many counts of this clonotype. V gene TRBV6-6 combines with J gene TRBJ1-1; D is undetermined. The germline gives CDR1 MNHNY, CDR2 SVGAGI (reference sequence). With 0 bases removed from V and 3 bases from J, the gap between germline ends came to 11 bases. The CDR3 totals 15 residues. CDR3 in amino acids: CASSYSKRVYTEAFF. CDR3 DNA: TGTGCCAGCAGTTACTCGAAGAGGGTGTACACTGAAGCTTTCTTT.

The chain recombines TRBV20-1 with TRBJ2-1; 9 bases are shared with TRBD2. The V segment lost 1 base and the J segment 5 bases; nucleotides outside the gene matches: 9. This CDR3 spans 16 amino acids. The germline CDR1 and CDR2 sequences are DFQATT and SNEGSKA (reference sequence). CDR3 residues: CSARAWIAGDNNEQFF. CDR3 sequence (DNA): TGCAGTGCTAGAGCATGGATAGCGGGAGACAACAATGAGCAGTTCTTC.

In this sample, this clonotype turned up many times. The genes are TRBV20-1 and TRBJ2-1; D is undetermined. The germline V and J ends were trimmed by 1 base and 5 bases, with 12 bases remaining between them. The CDR3 consists of 14 residues. Germline CDR1 and CDR2: DFQATT and SNEGSKA (reference sequence). CDR3 amino acids: CSARGSRWDNEQFF. The CDR3 bases are TGCAGTGCTAGAGGATCTAGATGGGACAATGAGCAGTTCTTC.

At least ten counts were recorded for this clonotype. The chain recombines TRBV6-6 with TRBJ1-1; D remains unclear. The germline CDR1 and CDR2 sequences are MNHNY and SVGAGI (reference sequence). V was shortened by 0 bases and J by 4 bases, with 9 bases between the two germline ends. CDR3 length: 14 amino acids. The CDR3 here is CASSYSRGSTEAFF. The CDR3 nucleotides read TGTGCCAGCAGTTACTCGCGAGGGAGCACTGAAGCTTTCTTT.

This clonotype was counted at least ten times. V usage is TRBV25-1 and J usage is TRBJ2-7; 9 bases align to TRBD1. J gave up 6 bases and V 6 bases, and 15 bases lay outside the gene matches. The CDR3 has 16 residues. CDR1 is MGHDK and CDR2 is SYGVNS in the germline V gene. In nucleotides, the CDR3 is TGTGCCAGCAGGGGGAGATACGGGACAGGGTCCCTCGAGCAGTACTTC. Its translation: CASRGRYGTGSLEQYF.

This clonotype was picked up a small number of times. Just one base apart from a much larger clone, this may be a read error. This chain links TRBV12-3 or TRBV12-4 with TRBJ1-1, with 9 bases that match TRBD1. The CDR3 is 16 amino acids. Losses at the gene ends were 6 bases for V and 6 bases for J; bases not matched to a gene: 14. The CDR3 nucleotides read TGTGCCAGCAGCCCACCCAACAGGGGGCGGGGGGCTGAAGCTTTCTTT. This sequence encodes CASSPPNRGRGAEAFF.

This chain uses TRBV19 with TRBJ2-1; D gene uncertain. The V gene lost 8 bases and the J gene lost 1 base, with 12 bases spanning the gap. Germline assignment: CDR1 LNHDA and CDR2 SQIVND (reference sequence). CDR3 length equals 14 residues. In DNA form, the CDR3 reads TGTGCCAGTTTGCAGGACCCTTCCTACAATGAGCAGTTCTTC. It codes for CASLQDPSYNEQFF. The full variable domain, completed using reference TRBV19 and TRBJ2-1, is DGGITQSPKYLFRKEGQNVTLSCEQNLNHDAMYWYRQDPGQGLRLIYYSQIVNDFQKGDIAEGYSVSREKKESFPLTVTSAQKNPTAFYLCASLQDPSYNEQFFGPGTRLTVL.

The chain recombines TRBV7-2 with TRBJ2-1; D is ambiguous. The CDR3 extends over 13 amino acids. In germline, CDR1 is SGHTA, CDR2 FQGNSA. The germline V and J ends were trimmed by 7 bases and 9 bases, with 16 bases remaining between them. The CDR3 sequence is CASTPRAYGEQFF. The DNA of the CDR3 is TGTGCCAGCACCCCCCGTGCATATGGTGAGCAGTTCTTC.

The gene calls are TRBV18 and TRBJ2-5; a weak D match, TRBD1 (5 bases). There are 13 residues in the CDR3. Deletions cut 3 bases from V and 7 bases from J, with 12 bases between. CDR1 KGHSH and CDR2 LQKENI come from the germline V gene. CDR3 nucleotides: TGTGCCAGCTCACCCGGGCAGGGAATGACCCAGTACTTC. It translates to CASSPGQGMTQYF.

This clonotype appeared a few times. V gene TRBV5-4 combines with J gene TRBJ2-7; 8 nucleotides align to TRBD2. Germline values: CDR1 SGHNT, CDR2 YYREEE (reference sequence). This CDR3 has 14 amino acids. V shed 1 base and J 5 bases; nucleotides not matched to a gene: 5. CDR3 region: CASSLPGGPHEQYF. The DNA of the CDR3 is TGTGCCAGCAGCTTGCCGGGAGGGCCCCACGAGCAGTACTTC.

There are a few counts of this clonotype. This rearrangement joins TRBV14 to TRBJ2-1, with D maybe TRBD2 (5 bases). Trimming cost V 0 bases and J 8 bases, with 11 bases left between them. CDR1 and CDR2 from the germline V gene are SGHDN and FVKESK. The CDR3 loop spans 14 amino acids. In nucleotides, the CDR3 is TGTGCCAGCAGCCAAGATGCTAGCAGCTATGAGCAGTTCTTC. Translated: CASSQDASSYEQFF.

This CDR3 reads CASSALAGLNTGELFF. CDR3 coding DNA: TGTGCCAGCAGTGCTCTAGCGGGGTTAAACACCGGGGAGCTGTTTTTT. The chain carries TRBV11-3 and TRBJ2-2; 9 bases match TRBD2. The germline CDR1 and CDR2 sequences are SGHNT and YENEEA. CDR3 size: 16 residues. Trimming took 6 bases from V and 2 from J; bases not matched to a gene: 7.

The CDR3 DNA sequence: TGTGCCAGCAGCGTAGAGCGGGGGGGCCCCCCGAACACCGGGGAGCTGTTTTTT. Protein product: CASSVERGGPPNTGELFF. The chain couples TRBV9 to TRBJ2-2, with 10 bases matching TRBD2. V shed 0 bases, J shed 0 bases, and the junction held 5 bases outside the gene matches. This CDR3 spans 18 amino acids. The germline V gene has CDR1 SGDLS and CDR2 YYNGEE.

The chain links TRBV5-1 to TRBJ1-1, with D perhaps TRBD1 (6 bases). The germline V gene encodes CDR1 SGHRS and CDR2 YFSETQ. V dropped 3 bases and J dropped 4 bases, with 10 bases sitting between them. CDR3 length: 13 residues. The CDR3 protein is CASSWQGPTEAFF. CDR3 sequence (DNA): TGCGCCAGCAGCTGGCAGGGGCCCACTGAAGCTTTCTTT. The variable domain in full, with the rest retrieved from reference TRBV5-1 and TRBJ1-1, is KAGVTQTPRYLIKTRGQQVTLSCSPISGHRSVSWYQQTPGQGLQFLFEYFSETQRNKGNFPGRFSGRQFSNSRSEMNVSTLELGDSALYLCASSWQGPTEAFFGQGTRLTVV.

This clonotype was observed many times. This chain links TRBV3-1 with TRBJ1-2; the D is unclear. Looked up from germline, CDR1 is LGHDT and CDR2 is YNNKEL (reference sequence). The CDR3 totals 12 residues. V shed 4 bases and J shed 10 bases, with 13 bases lying between them. The CDR3 loop reads CASSLRLGDYTF. In nucleotides, the CDR3 is TGTGCCAGCAGCCTCCGACTTGGGGACTACACCTTC.

As regards this clonotype: Just one base apart from a much larger clone, this may be a read error. This sequence joins TRBV5-6 and TRBJ2-5; D tentatively fits TRBD1 or TRBD2 (6 bases each). Germline-derived CDR1 and CDR2 are SGHDT and YYEEEE. The CDR3 is 14 residues long. The CDR3 region is CASGLQGGGETQYF. CDR3 sequence (DNA): TGTGCCAGCGGCTTACAGGGAGGAGGAGAGACCCAGTACTTC. Full variable domain (remainder filled in from reference TRBV5-6 and TRBJ2-5): DAGVTQSPTHLIKTRGQQVTLRCSPKSGHDTVSWYQQALGQGPQFIFQYYEEEERQRGNFPDRFSGHQFPNYSSELNVNALLLGDSALYLCASGLQGGGETQYFGPGTRLLVL.

This clonotype has only a few counts. The chain is built from TRBV28 and TRBJ2-7; D uncertain. There are 11 residues in the CDR3. Trimming removed 8 bases from V and 4 bases from J, with 9 bases in between. In germline, CDR1 is MDHEN, CDR2 SYDVKM. The CDR3 DNA sequence: TGTGCCAGCGGTTACCGTTACGAGCAGTACTTC. This codes for CASGYRYEQYF.

The V and J genes are TRBV29-1 and TRBJ1-3; perhaps TRBD1 as D (5 bases). The germline V gene encodes CDR1 SQVTM and CDR2 ANQGSEA. V was pared by 7 bases and J by 2 bases, with 15 bases between. This CDR3 has 14 amino acids. CDR3 DNA sequence: TGCAGCGCCCGGGGGGTCAGGGCTGGAAACACCATATATTTT. The encoded protein is CSARGVRAGNTIYF.

This CDR3 is CASSSVQGTDTQYF. CDR3 coding DNA: TGTGCCAGCAGCTCAGTCCAGGGCACAGATACGCAGTATTTT. V is TRBV2 and J is TRBJ2-3; D not certain. CDR1 SNHLY and CDR2 FYNNEI come from the germline V gene. Trimming stripped 6 bases from V and 1 base from J, with 11 bases between. The CDR3 totals 14 residues.

This clonotype was seen only a few times. J is TRBJ2-6 and V is TRBV29-1; D tentatively fits TRBD1 or TRBD2 (5 bases each). This CDR3 region has 16 residues. Trimming took 2 bases from V and 4 from J, leaving 15 bases between them. CDR1 SQVTM and CDR2 ANQGSEA come from the germline V gene. The DNA for the CDR3 is TGCAGCGTTGAAATGTGGGGGTCGGCAGGGGCCAACGTCCTGACTTTC. It encodes CSVEMWGSAGANVLTF. Using reference TRBV29-1 and TRBJ2-6 for the parts outside the CDR3, the full variable domain is SAVISQKPSRDICQRGTSLTIQCQVDSQVTMMFWYRQQPGQSLTLIATANQGSEATYESGFVIDKFPISRPNLTFSTLTVSNMSPEDSSIYLCSVEMWGSAGANVLTFGAGSRLTVL.

The chain joins TRBV7-6 to TRBJ1-1, with D unclear. The CDR3 is 19 amino acids. V dropped 5 bases and J dropped 2 bases, with 27 bases sitting between them. In germline, CDR1 is SGHVS, CDR2 FNYEAQ. The CDR3 DNA follows: TGTGCCAGCAGCCCCCTTGCGGGCAGGCACTTCTGTTTTAACACTGAAGCTTTCTTT. Translated, it gives CASSPLAGRHFCFNTEAFF.

Points on this clonotype: Given a much more abundant clone one base away, this may be a read error. This rearrangement joins TRBV7-2 to TRBJ2-2; TRBD2 agrees at 7 bases. V was clipped by 2 bases and J by 9 bases; unmatched bases: 9. CDR3 length: 15 residues. Per germline, CDR1 SGHTA and CDR2 FQGNSA. The CDR3 sequence: CASSLSLAATRELFF. The CDR3 region has the DNA TGTGCCAGCAGCTTATCCCTAGCGGCTACCAGGGAGCTGTTTTTT.

This chain joins TRBV2 and TRBJ2-4; D is ambiguous. The CDR3 runs to 14 residues. Trimming removed 8 bases from V and 1 base from J, with 12 bases in between. CDR1 and CDR2 (germline): SNHLY, FYNNEI. CDR3 amino acids: CASGLPRAKNIQYF. DNA of the CDR3: TGTGCCAGCGGTTTGCCCAGGGCCAAAAACATTCAGTACTTC.

In this sample, this clonotype turned up many times. The CDR3 spells CASHRDSTDTQYF. CDR3 nucleotide sequence: TGTGCCAGCCACCGGGATAGCACAGATACGCAGTATTTT. The chain has TRBV12-3 or TRBV12-4 and TRBJ2-3; D is possibly TRBD2 (5 bases). This CDR3 comprises 13 residues. The V end was cut by 8 bases, the J end by 0 bases, with 9 bases between.

This clonotype has a count of ten or more. The chain links TRBV7-2 to TRBJ2-7; weak D call: TRBD1 (5 bases). This CDR3 contains 14 residues. Trimming shortened V by 4 bases and J by 3 bases, and 13 bases separated the two germline ends. Germline CDR1 SGHTA, CDR2 FQGNSA. DNA of the CDR3: TGTGCCAGCAGCTATCAGGGTGAGGACTACGAGCAGTACTTC. This translates into CASSYQGEDYEQYF. Combining the CDR3 with reference TRBV7-2 and TRBJ2-7 gives the whole variable domain GAGVSQSPSNKVTEKGKDVELRCDPISGHTALYWYRQSLGQGLEFLIYFQGNSAPDKSGLPSDRFSAERTGGSVSTLTIQRTQQEDSAVYLCASSYQGEDYEQYFGPGTRLTVT.